The TCR beta chain described here comes from a study of T cell changes during pregnancy in multiple sclerosis. The protocol was immunoSEQ multiplex PCR, while the TCRdb copy is restricted to in-frame clones and leaves out a portion. The sample has more than 60,000 clones, 90% to 95% seen once. This CDR3 region has 13 residues. V dropped 3 bases and J dropped 8 bases, with 11 bases sitting between them. CDR1 is SGHTA and CDR2 is FQGNSA in the germline V gene. The specimen was peripheral blood, collected in the second trimester of pregnancy. The receptor was isolated from a female donor with multiple sclerosis, enrolled in a pregnancy study. V and J are TRBV7-2 and TRBJ2-1, with D uncertain. The CDR3 DNA is TGTGCCAGCAGCTTCCGTCAAGCGCATGAGCAGTTCTTC. This sequence encodes CASSFRQAHEQFF.